These 28 T cell receptor beta chains share one sample of origin, sequenced in a study of blood T cell repertoires in COVID-19. Sequencing was performed with immunoSEQ multiplex PCR; in TCRdb, only in-frame clones are kept and a portion is missing. The sample records 250,000 to 350,000 clones, around nine tenths being singletons. The specimen sequenced was PBMCs or T cells enriched from blood (not recorded which). These receptors came from a man in his sixties who had recovered from COVID-19.

V is TRBV7-2 and J is TRBJ1-4; TRBD1 matches at 9 bases. CDR3 length equals 14 residues. Germline CDR1 and CDR2: SGHTA and FQGNSA. V gave up 5 bases and J gave up 8 bases; unmatched junction bases: 6. The CDR3 DNA sequence: TGTGCCAGCAGCCCACAGGGGGCTAGGGAAAAACTGTTTTTT. It specifies CASSPQGAREKLFF.

The chain combines TRBV7-2 with TRBJ1-1, with D perhaps TRBD1 (6 bases). The CDR3 consists of 15 residues. Germline CDR1 SGHTA, CDR2 FQGNSA. V was clipped by 1 base and J by 5 bases, with 14 bases between them. CDR3 amino acids: CASSLDQGMRTEAFF. CDR3 bases: TGTGCCAGCAGCTTAGACCAGGGGATGAGAACTGAAGCTTTCTTT.

This clone was counted between two and nine times. The chain couples TRBV10-1 to TRBJ2-3; possibly TRBD2 for D (6 bases). The length of the CDR3 is 16 residues. CDR1 and CDR2 (germline): WNHNN, SYGVQD (reference sequence). V was trimmed by 0 bases and J by 1 base, leaving 11 bases between them. DNA of the CDR3: TGCGCCAGCAGTGAGTCGGGTCCGGGGGGCACAGATACGCAGTATTTT. As protein: CASSESGPGGTDTQYF.

The rearrangement links TRBV25-1 to TRBJ2-3, with 7 bases lining up with TRBD2. Germline V gene data show CDR1 as MGHDK and CDR2 as SYGVNS. The trim removed 1 base at V and 6 bases at J, leaving 10 bases unmatched. The CDR3 covers 16 residues. The CDR3 nucleotides are TGTGCCAGCAGTGAATTGGGCGGGGGACCCCCCGATACGCAGTATTTT. Its translation is CASSELGGGPPDTQYF.

This sequence joins TRBV3-1 (or the pseudogene TRBV3-2) and TRBJ1-4; D unresolved. This CDR3 region has 13 residues. Trimming removed 6 bases from V and 7 bases from J, with 12 bases in between. Per the germline V gene, CDR1 is LGHDT and CDR2 is YNNKEL (reference sequence). CDR3 region: CASRGGGGEKLFF. For the CDR3, the DNA is TGTGCCAGCAGGGGAGGAGGAGGTGAAAAACTGTTTTTT.

This clone was counted between two and nine times. V usage is TRBV30 and J usage is TRBJ2-3; no firm D call. Germline CDR1 reads GTSNPN; CDR2 reads SVGIG (reference sequence). V gave up 0 bases and J gave up 6 bases, with 4 bases separating them. The CDR3 length is 11 residues. The CDR3 DNA sequence: TGTGCCTGGAGTGTACTGGATACGCAGTATTTT. Translation gives CAWSVLDTQYF.

The chain joins TRBV4-1 to TRBJ2-1; tentatively, D is TRBD2 (6 bases). Trimming took 3 bases from V and 7 from J, leaving 19 bases between them. Germline assignment: CDR1 MGHRA and CDR2 YSYEKL. The length of the CDR3 is 16 residues. The CDR3 loop reads CASSHPGTDSFNEQFF. CDR3 DNA: TGCGCCAGCAGCCATCCCGGGACTGATTCTTTTAATGAGCAGTTCTTC.

This clone was picked up one time. The CDR3 nucleotides are TGTGCCAGCCTGATCGACCGGGACAGACGAGCTTCACCCCTCCACTTT. Protein product: CASLIDRDRRASPLHF. J is TRBJ1-6 and V is TRBV2, with 7 bases identical to TRBD1. The germline V gene has CDR1 SNHLY and CDR2 FYNNEI. With 8 bases clipped from V and 9 bases from J, the junction kept 16 bases outside the gene matches. The CDR3 runs to 16 residues.

This clone was counted a single time. The chain carries TRBV4-1 and TRBJ2-3, with D uncertain. This CDR3 is built from 11 residues. Germline V gene lookup returns CDR1 MGHRA and CDR2 YSYEKL. The V and J ends lost 3 bases and 10 bases respectively, with 8 bases between them. The CDR3 loop is CASSQDRAQYF. CDR3 nucleotide sequence: TGCGCCAGCAGCCAGGATCGGGCGCAGTATTTT.

The chain has TRBV30 and TRBJ1-1; D is undetermined. V was cut by 2 bases and J by 6 bases, with 10 bases left in between. Germline values: CDR1 GTSNPN, CDR2 SVGIG (reference sequence). This CDR3 comprises 12 residues. CDR3 bases: TGTGCCTGGAGTCCGGGGTTTGCTGAAGCTTTCTTT. It yields the protein CAWSPGFAEAFF.

This chain links TRBV5-5 with TRBJ2-1; no clear D gene. The CDR3 is made up of 11 amino acids. The germline CDR1 and CDR2 sequences are SGHKS and YYEKEE (reference sequence). Trimming left V 3 bases short and J 7 bases short, with 5 bases between. The CDR3 here is CASSSGNEQFF. The CDR3 nucleotides are TGTGCCAGCAGCTCAGGTAATGAGCAGTTCTTC.

The chain employs TRBV6-2 or TRBV6-3 and TRBJ2-1; possibly TRBD2 for D (7 bases). The CDR3 length is 17 residues. V shed 6 bases and J shed 1 base, with 19 bases lying between them. Germline-derived CDR1 and CDR2 are MNHEY and SVGEGT. CDR3 protein: CASSPLSGGGSYNEQFF. The CDR3 bases are TGTGCCAGCAGCCCCCTCTCGGGGGGCGGGTCCTACAATGAGCAGTTCTTC.

In this sample, this clone turned up once. Other DNA sequences from this sample encode an identical CDR3 as well. This chain joins TRBV5-1 and TRBJ2-3, with TRBD2 identical over 11 bases. V lost 5 bases to trimming and J lost 0 bases; unmatched junction nucleotides: 5. The CDR3 runs 16 residues. CDR1 and CDR2 from the germline V gene are SGHRS and YFSETQ. CDR3 residues: CASREGLAGSTDTQYF. For the CDR3, the DNA is TGCGCCAGCAGGGAAGGACTAGCGGGTAGCACAGATACGCAGTATTTT.

As DNA, the CDR3 is TGTGCCAGCAACTCTCCCCGTGGCGGAACAGATACGCAGTATTTT. Translating it yields CASNSPRGGTDTQYF. The gene calls are TRBV6-6 and TRBJ2-3; D gene ambiguous. V was cut by 7 bases and J by 3 bases, with 17 bases left in between. The CDR3 is 15 residues long. CDR1 MNHNY and CDR2 SVGAGI come from the germline V gene (reference sequence).

The chain employs TRBV11-3 and TRBJ2-7; 9 bases are a match to TRBD2. In germline, CDR1 is SGHNT, CDR2 YENEEA. There are 16 residues in the CDR3. V shed 3 bases, J shed 4 bases, and the junction held 10 bases outside the gene matches. CDR3 residues: CASSLGGETSGYEQYF. In DNA, the CDR3 is TGTGCCAGCAGCTTGGGGGGGGAGACTAGCGGATACGAGCAGTACTTC.

The rearrangement links TRBV7-9 to TRBJ2-2; 9 bases are shared with TRBD1. Germline-derived CDR1 and CDR2 are SEHNR and FQNEAQ (reference sequence). V trimming: 5 bases; J trimming: 6 bases; junction bases outside the gene matches: 13. The CDR3 runs to 17 residues. For the CDR3, the DNA is TGTGCCAGCAGCCCCCCTCGGAGGGACAGGGACCCCGGGGAGCTGTTTTTT. Residues: CASSPPRRDRDPGELFF.

This chain uses TRBV30 with TRBJ2-7; D not resolved. The CDR3 sequence is 14 residues long. Trimming stripped 4 bases from V and 2 bases from J, with 15 bases between. From germline, CDR1 is GTSNPN and CDR2 SVGIG (reference sequence). CDR3 residues: CAWKRPTVTYEQYF. Written as DNA, the CDR3 is TGTGCCTGGAAACGACCAACAGTTACCTACGAGCAGTACTTC.

The chain joins TRBV19 to TRBJ2-6; TRBD1 agrees at 7 bases. Germline V lookup: CDR1 LNHDA, CDR2 SQIVND (reference sequence). The CDR3 is made up of 17 amino acids. The J segment lost 2 bases and the V segment lost 7 bases, leaving 11 bases of the junction unmatched. CDR3 nucleotides: TGTGCCAGTATCCTGGCAGGGGGTATCCCTGGGGCCAACGTCCTGACTTTC. This codes for CASILAGGIPGANVLTF.

This rearrangement joins TRBV21-1 to TRBJ2-7; no DNA check was done on the table's D call, TRBD1. TRBV21-1 is marked as a pseudogene. The CDR3 contains 17 residues. The chain's CDR3 is CASSRGTGLICSYEQYF. Here the CDR3 DNA reads TGTGCCAGCAGCAGGGGGACAGGGCTGATTTGCTCCTACGAGCAGTACTTC.

The J gene is TRBJ1-1, the V gene TRBV2; D perhaps matches TRBD1 (5 bases). The V end lost 7 bases, the J end lost 4 bases, and 16 bases lay between the germline ends. The CDR3 covers 14 residues. Per the germline V gene, CDR1 is SNHLY and CDR2 is FYNNEI. CDR3 in DNA: TGTGCCAGCAACCGCGGCAGGGTTGCCACTGAAGCTTTCTTT. Protein sequence: CASNRGRVATEAFF.

The chain recombines TRBV25-1 with TRBJ2-1, with D perhaps matching TRBD2 (5 bases). This CDR3 region has 12 residues. The V and J ends lost 6 bases and 14 bases respectively, with 17 bases between them. Germline V CDR1 and CDR2: MGHDK, SYGVNS. This chain's CDR3 is CASSGGAYPKFF. CDR3 DNA sequence: TGTGCCAGCAGCGGAGGAGCCTACCCCAAGTTCTTC.

This chain joins TRBV5-1 and TRBJ1-2, with 7 bases fitting TRBD1. V dropped 4 bases and J dropped 7; count of bases not matched to a gene: 7. Germline CDR1 is SGHRS and CDR2 is YFSETQ. This CDR3 region has 13 residues. The chain's CDR3 is CASSAGTGVGYTF. The CDR3 DNA is TGCGCCAGCAGCGCGGGAACAGGGGTTGGCTACACCTTC.

The CDR3 protein is CASGLGRETDTQYF. The CDR3 nucleotides are TGTGCTAGTGGTTTGGGGCGGGAGACAGATACGCAGTATTTT. The chain carries TRBV12-5 and TRBJ2-3; 7 bases align to TRBD2. The CDR3 consists of 14 residues. V shed 1 base and J 3 bases; nucleotides not matched to a gene: 1. Germline V gene data show CDR1 as LGHNT and CDR2 as FRNRAP.

V and J are TRBV27 and TRBJ2-1; perhaps TRBD1 as D (6 bases). The germline V and J ends were trimmed by 2 bases and 4 bases, with 9 bases remaining between them. The V gene's germline CDR1 is MNHEY and CDR2 SMNVEV (reference sequence). The CDR3 has 14 residues. Written as DNA, the CDR3 is TGTGCCAGCAGTTTAGACCAGGGGTACAATGAGCAGTTCTTC. Its protein product is CASSLDQGYNEQFF.

V usage is TRBV7-9 and J usage is TRBJ2-3; 7 bases align to TRBD2. Germline values: CDR1 SEHNR, CDR2 FQNEAQ (reference sequence). With V trimmed by 6 bases and J by 4 bases, 4 bases remained unmatched. The CDR3 extends over 13 amino acids. This CDR3 reads CASSWAGADTQYF. CDR3 bases: TGTGCCAGCAGTTGGGCGGGAGCAGATACGCAGTATTTT.

This clone appeared once. The V and J genes are TRBV9 and TRBJ1-2; 7 bases match TRBD1. J gave up 7 bases and V 4 bases, and 7 bases lay outside the gene matches. The CDR3 consists of 13 residues. Germline V lookup: CDR1 SGDLS, CDR2 YYNGEE. This chain's CDR3 is CASSFGTERGYTF. Written as DNA, the CDR3 is TGTGCCAGCAGCTTCGGGACAGAACGTGGCTACACCTTC.

The genes are TRBV11-3 and TRBJ2-7, with D possibly being TRBD1 (6 bases). Germline-derived CDR1 and CDR2 are SGHNT and YENEEA. The CDR3 length is 13 residues. With 5 bases removed from V and 6 bases from J, the gap between germline ends came to 14 bases. The CDR3 bases are TGTGCCAGCAGCGATGAAACAGGGTCCGAGCAGTACTTC. The encoded protein is CASSDETGSEQYF.

The V call is TRBV14, the J call TRBJ1-3; D might be TRBD1 (5 bases). Germline CDR1 SGHDN, CDR2 FVKESK. This CDR3 spans 16 amino acids. V shed 2 bases and J shed 4 bases, with 15 bases lying between them. The CDR3 spells CASSQYTPGLGNTIYF. CDR3 nucleotides: TGTGCCAGCAGCCAATATACACCGGGACTCGGAAACACCATATATTTT. Variable domain in full (rest from reference TRBV14 and TRBJ1-3): EAGVTQFPSHSVIEKGQTVTLRCDPISGHDNLYWYRRVMGKEIKFLLHFVKESKQDESGMPNNRFLAERTGGTYSTLKVQPAELEDSGVYFCASSQYTPGLGNTIYFGEGSWLTVV.